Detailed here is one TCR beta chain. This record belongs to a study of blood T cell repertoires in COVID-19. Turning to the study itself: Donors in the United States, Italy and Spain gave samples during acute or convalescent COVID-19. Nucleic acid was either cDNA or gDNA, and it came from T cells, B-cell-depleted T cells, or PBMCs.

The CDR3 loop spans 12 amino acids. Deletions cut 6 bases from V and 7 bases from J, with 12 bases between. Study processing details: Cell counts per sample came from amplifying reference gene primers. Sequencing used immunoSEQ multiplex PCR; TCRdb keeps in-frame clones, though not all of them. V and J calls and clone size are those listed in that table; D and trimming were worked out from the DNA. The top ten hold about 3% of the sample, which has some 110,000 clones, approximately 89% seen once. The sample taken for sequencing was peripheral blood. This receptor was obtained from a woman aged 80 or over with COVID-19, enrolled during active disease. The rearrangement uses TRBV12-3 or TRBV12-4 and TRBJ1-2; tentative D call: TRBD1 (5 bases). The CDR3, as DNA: TGTGCCAGCAGCTTTTGGGGCCGTGGCTACACCTTC. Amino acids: CASSFWGRGYTF.